This T cell receptor beta chain is drawn from a study of OX40 agonist ivuxolimab in advanced cancers. Study as a whole: An agonistic human IgG2 monoclonal antibody against OX40 (CD134) was given. All patients had ivuxolimab intravenously every 2 weeks at 0.01 to 10 mg/kg. Findings of the study overall: Researchers report that CD8+ T cells had, on average, more expanded clones than CD4+.

Only in-frame clones appear in the TCRdb table, and some are missing; sequencing was by immunoSEQ multiplex PCR. In the table there are nearly 50,000 clones, over 75% of which are singletons. This CDR3 region has 12 residues. Per germline, CDR1 MRHNA and CDR2 SNTAGT. Trimming took 9 bases from V and 8 from J; bases not matched to a gene: 7. In regard to this clone: The antigen remains undetermined.

The specimen was CD4+ or CD8+ T cells sorted from blood, collected in a trial of the OX40 agonist ivuxolimab. The TCR comes from an adult with an advanced solid tumor such as melanoma, head and neck, liver or kidney cancer. The gene calls are TRBV6-4 and TRBJ1-2, with TRBD1 matching over 9 bases. The CDR3 nucleotides are TGTGCCAGGCTACAGGGGGCTAAGGGCTACACCTTC. This codes for CARLQGAKGYTF.